A selection of T cell receptor beta chains follows, all from one sample in a study of cytomegalovirus exposure and HLA in healthy donors. Measured with immunoSEQ multiplex PCR; TCRdb has only the in-frame clones, and not every one. This sample has 83,000 or so clones, with about 79% found just once. Material: PBMCs. The receptors here all came from a female donor in good health and CMV-seronegative. CDR3s include the opening cysteine and the closing phenylalanine or tryptophan. The order of the fields is CDR3 protein, CDR3 DNA, clone size, J gene, D gene, V gene. A D gene is named only where the DNA matches it firmly. A clone size is listed for some rows: how often the clone was seen (once, few, many), or a class if it is expanded.

CASSQGRRTSGSGDTQYF	TGTGCCAGCAGCCAAGGGCGGAGGACTAGCGGGAGTGGAGATACGCAGTATTTT	once	TRBJ2-3	TRBD2	TRBV14
CASAPPVGTDLYEQYF	TGCGCCAGCGCCCCCCCGGTAGGGACAGACCTCTACGAGCAGTACTTC	NA	TRBJ2-7	TRBD1	TRBV4-1
CASSKQQGATNEKLFF	TGTGCCAGCAGCAAGCAACAGGGGGCAACTAATGAAAAACTGTTTTTT	NA	TRBJ1-4	TRBD1	TRBV5-7
CASSPAMTSGGNEQFF	TGTGCCAGCAGTCCGGCTATGACTAGCGGGGGCAATGAGCAGTTCTTC	once	TRBJ2-1	TRBD2	TRBV6-6
CASSRRELSDEQYF	TGTGCCAGCAGTCGGAGGGAACTCTCCGACGAGCAGTACTTC	NA	TRBJ2-7	NA	TRBV7-9
CASSTKGQTSGGQETQYF	TGTGCCAGCAGTACGAAGGGCCAGACTAGCGGGGGACAAGAGACCCAGTACTTC	NA	TRBJ2-5	TRBD2	TRBV28
CASSVGGGNTDTQYF	TGTGCCAGCAGCGTAGGGGGCGGGAACACAGATACGCAGTATTTT	NA	TRBJ2-3	NA	TRBV9
CASSSLKLAGGTGTDTQYF	TGTGCCAGCAGCTCCCTGAAGCTAGCGGGTGGCACAGGGACAGATACGCAGTATTTT	NA	TRBJ2-3	TRBD2	TRBV7-2
CASSARGGETEAFF	TGTGCCAGCAGTGCCAGGGGCGGTGAGACTGAAGCTTTCTTT	NA	TRBJ1-1	NA	TRBV7-9
CASRLPSTDTQYF	TGTGCCAGTCGACTACCAAGCACAGATACGCAGTATTTT	few	TRBJ2-3	NA	TRBV27
CASSQGQDTNYGYTF	TGTGCCAGCAGTCAGGGACAGGACACTAACTATGGCTACACCTTC	once	TRBJ1-2	TRBD1	TRBV28
CASSRSGTEHYEQYF	TGCGCCAGCAGCCGCTCCGGGACAGAACATTACGAGCAGTACTTC	NA	TRBJ2-7	TRBD1	TRBV4-1
CAIRLAGGNNEQFF	TGTGCCATCAGACTAGCGGGGGGCAACAATGAGCAGTTCTTC	NA	TRBJ2-1	TRBD2	TRBV10-3
CASSQGTDALNTGELFF	TGTGCCAGCAGCCAGGGGACAGATGCCCTGAACACCGGGGAGCTGTTTTTT	many	TRBJ2-2	TRBD1	TRBV14
CASSQDYFRGTGELFF	TGTGCCAGCAGCCAAGATTATTTCCGGGGGACCGGGGAGCTGTTTTTT	NA	TRBJ2-2	NA	TRBV4-2
CAIRGGAEDNEQFF	TGTGCCATCAGGGGGGGAGCAGAGGACAATGAGCAGTTCTTC	once	TRBJ2-1	NA	TRBV10-3
CASSLAGGSEKLFF	TGTGCCAGCTCCCTGGCAGGGGGAAGTGAAAAACTGTTTTTT	few	TRBJ1-4	TRBD1	TRBV6-6
CASSSRPGGVTDTQYF	TGTGCCAGCAGCTCCCGGCCGGGCGGGGTCACAGATACGCAGTATTTT	NA	TRBJ2-3	NA	TRBV7-2
CSVTGQENTEAFF	TGCAGCGTGACTGGACAGGAGAACACTGAAGCTTTCTTT	few	TRBJ1-1	TRBD1	TRBV29-1
CASRCKGHRSQYF	TGTGCCAGCAGGTGTAAGGGGCACAGATCGCAGTATTTT	NA	TRBJ2-3	NA	TRBV6-8
CASSYSLVAGNTIYF	TGTGCCAGCAGTTACTCGTTAGTCGCTGGAAACACCATATATTTT	NA	TRBJ1-3	NA	TRBV6-5
CASSMLRGPGELFF	TGTGCCAGTAGTATGCTCAGGGGGCCCGGGGAGCTGTTTTTT	NA	TRBJ2-2	TRBD1	TRBV19
CASSSTGGETQYF	TGCGCCAGCAGCTCTACAGGGGGGGAGACCCAGTACTTC	NA	TRBJ2-5	TRBD1	TRBV5-1
CASSVGSSEYEQYF	TGTGCCAGCAGCGTAGGAAGCAGCGAGTACGAGCAGTACTTC	NA	TRBJ2-7	NA	TRBV9
CASRAGGGPYEQYF	TGTGCCAGCAGAGCGGGAGGGGGTCCCTACGAGCAGTACTTC	NA	TRBJ2-7	TRBD2	TRBV6-1
CSVLGAGASYNEQFF	TGCAGCGTTCTTGGAGCGGGAGCCTCCTACAATGAGCAGTTCTTC	NA	TRBJ2-1	TRBD2	TRBV29-1
CASRGRYLRGKLFF	TGTGCCAGCCGGGGTCGCTACCTCAGGGGAAAACTGTTTTTT	NA	TRBJ1-4	NA	TRBV28
CASSPGTRLYEQYF	TGTGCCAGCAGCCCTGGGACTAGACTCTACGAGCAGTACTTC	NA	TRBJ2-7	TRBD2	TRBV7-2
CASSYLLDTQYF	TGTGCCAGCAGTTACCTTTTAGATACGCAGTATTTT	NA	TRBJ2-3	NA	TRBV6-6